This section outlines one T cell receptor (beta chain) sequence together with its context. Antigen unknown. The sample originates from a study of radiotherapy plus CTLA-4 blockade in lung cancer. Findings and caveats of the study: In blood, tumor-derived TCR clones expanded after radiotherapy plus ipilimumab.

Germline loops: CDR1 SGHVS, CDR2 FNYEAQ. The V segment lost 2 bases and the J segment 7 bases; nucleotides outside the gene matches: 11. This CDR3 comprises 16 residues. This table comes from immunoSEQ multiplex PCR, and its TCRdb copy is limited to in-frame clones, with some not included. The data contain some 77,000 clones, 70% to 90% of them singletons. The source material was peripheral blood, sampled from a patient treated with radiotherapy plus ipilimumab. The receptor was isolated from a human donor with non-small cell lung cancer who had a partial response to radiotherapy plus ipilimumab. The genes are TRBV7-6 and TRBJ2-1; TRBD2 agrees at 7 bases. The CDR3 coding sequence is TGTGCCAGCAGCTTACTCGCGGGAGCCGGAGGGAATGAGCAGTTCTTC. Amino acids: CASSLLAGAGGNEQFF. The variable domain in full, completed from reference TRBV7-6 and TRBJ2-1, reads GAGVSQSPRYKVTKRGQDVALRCDPISGHVSLYWYRQALGQGPEFLTYFNYEAQQDKSGLPNDRFSAERPEGSISTLTIQRTEQRDSAMYRCASSLLAGAGGNEQFFGPGTRLTVL.